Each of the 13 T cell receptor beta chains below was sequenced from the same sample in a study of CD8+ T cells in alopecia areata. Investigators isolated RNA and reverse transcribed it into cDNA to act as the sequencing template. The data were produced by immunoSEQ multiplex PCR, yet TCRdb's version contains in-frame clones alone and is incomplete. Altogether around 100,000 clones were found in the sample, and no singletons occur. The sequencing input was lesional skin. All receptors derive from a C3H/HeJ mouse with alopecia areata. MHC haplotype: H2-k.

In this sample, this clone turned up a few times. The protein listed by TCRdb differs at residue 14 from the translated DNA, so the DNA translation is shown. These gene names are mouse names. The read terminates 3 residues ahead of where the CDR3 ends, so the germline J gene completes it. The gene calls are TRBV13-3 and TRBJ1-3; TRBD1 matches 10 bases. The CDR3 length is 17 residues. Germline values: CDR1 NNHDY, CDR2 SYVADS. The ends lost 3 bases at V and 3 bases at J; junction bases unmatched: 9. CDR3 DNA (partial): TGTGCCAGCAGTGGACAGGGGGCGCTGACTTATGGAAATACG. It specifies CASSGQGALTYGNT. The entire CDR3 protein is CASSGQGALTYGNTLYF.

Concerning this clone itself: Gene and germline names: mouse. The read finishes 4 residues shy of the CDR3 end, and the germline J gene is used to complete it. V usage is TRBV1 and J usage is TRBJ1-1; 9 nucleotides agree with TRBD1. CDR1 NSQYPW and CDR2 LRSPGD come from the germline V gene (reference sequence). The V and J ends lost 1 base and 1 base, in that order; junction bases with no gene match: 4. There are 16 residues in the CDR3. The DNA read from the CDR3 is TGCACCTGCAGTGCAGTTACAGGGGGCGCGAACACA. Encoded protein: CTCSAVTGGANT. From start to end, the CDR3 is CTCSAVTGGANTEVFF.

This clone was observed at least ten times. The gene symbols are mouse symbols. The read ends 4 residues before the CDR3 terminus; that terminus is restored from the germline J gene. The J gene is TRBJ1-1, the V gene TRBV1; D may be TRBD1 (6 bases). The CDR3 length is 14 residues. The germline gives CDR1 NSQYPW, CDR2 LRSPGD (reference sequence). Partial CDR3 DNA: TGCACCTGCAGTGCTGGACTGGGGGGGCGA. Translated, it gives CTCSAGLGGR. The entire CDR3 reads CTCSAGLGGREVFF.

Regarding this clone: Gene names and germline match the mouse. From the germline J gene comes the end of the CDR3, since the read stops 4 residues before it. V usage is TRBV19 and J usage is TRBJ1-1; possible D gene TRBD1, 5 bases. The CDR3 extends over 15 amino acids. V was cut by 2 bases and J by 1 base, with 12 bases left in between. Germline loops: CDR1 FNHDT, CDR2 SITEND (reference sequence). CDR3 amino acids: CASSIRAQGNTEVFF. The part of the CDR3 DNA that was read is TGTGCCAGCAGTATCCGTGCTCAGGGGAACACA.

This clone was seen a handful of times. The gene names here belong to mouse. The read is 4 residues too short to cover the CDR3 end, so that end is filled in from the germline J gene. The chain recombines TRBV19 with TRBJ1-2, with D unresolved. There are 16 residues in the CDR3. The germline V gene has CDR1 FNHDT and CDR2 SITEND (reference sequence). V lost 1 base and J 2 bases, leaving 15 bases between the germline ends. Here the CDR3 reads CASSIRWGGENSDYTF. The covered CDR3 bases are TGTGCCAGCAGTATACGGTGGGGAGGAGAGAACTCC.

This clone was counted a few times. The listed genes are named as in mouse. CDR3 DNA, as far as it was read: TGTGCCAGCAGTAGCCTACAGGGGGCCGAC. Its protein is CASSSLQGAD. The entire CDR3 protein reads CASSSLQGADTQYF. The chain couples TRBV19 to TRBJ2-5, with 9 bases that match TRBD1. Read sequence stops 4 residues before the CDR3 end, and the germline J gene provides the missing end. Per germline, CDR1 FNHDT and CDR2 SITEND (reference sequence). This CDR3 comprises 14 residues.

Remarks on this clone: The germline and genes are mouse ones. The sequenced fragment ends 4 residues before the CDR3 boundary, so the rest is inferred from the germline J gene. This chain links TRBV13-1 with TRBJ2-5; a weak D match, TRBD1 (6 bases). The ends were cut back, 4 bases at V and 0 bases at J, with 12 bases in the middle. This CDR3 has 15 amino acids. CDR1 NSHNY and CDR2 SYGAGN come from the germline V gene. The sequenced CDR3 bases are TGTGCCAGCAGTCCGGACAGCCCTAACCAAGAC. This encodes CASSPDSPNQD. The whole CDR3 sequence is CASSPDSPNQDTQYF.

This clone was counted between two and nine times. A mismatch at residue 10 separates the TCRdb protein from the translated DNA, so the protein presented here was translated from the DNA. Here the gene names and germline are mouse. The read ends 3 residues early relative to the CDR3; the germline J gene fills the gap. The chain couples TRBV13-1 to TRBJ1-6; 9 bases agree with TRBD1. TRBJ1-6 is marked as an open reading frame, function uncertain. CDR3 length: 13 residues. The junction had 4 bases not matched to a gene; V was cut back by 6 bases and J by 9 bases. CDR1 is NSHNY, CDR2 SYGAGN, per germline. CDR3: CASKPGQGSPLYF. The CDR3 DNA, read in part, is TGTGCCAGCAAGCCGGGACAGGGTTCGCCC.

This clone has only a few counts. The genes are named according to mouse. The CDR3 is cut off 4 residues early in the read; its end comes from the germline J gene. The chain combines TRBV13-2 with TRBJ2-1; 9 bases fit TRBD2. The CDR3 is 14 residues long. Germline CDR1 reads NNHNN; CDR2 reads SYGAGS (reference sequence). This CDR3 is CASGEGWGGAEQFF. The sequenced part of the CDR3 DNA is TGTGCCAGCGGTGAAGGCTGGGGGGGAGCT.

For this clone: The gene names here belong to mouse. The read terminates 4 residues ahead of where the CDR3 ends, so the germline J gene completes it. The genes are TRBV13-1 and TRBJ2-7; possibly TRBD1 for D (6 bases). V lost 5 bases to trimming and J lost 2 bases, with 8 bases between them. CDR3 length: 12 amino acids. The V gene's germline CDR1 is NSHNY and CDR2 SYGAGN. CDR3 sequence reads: CASRGQTYEQYF. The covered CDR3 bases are TGTGCCAGCAGGGGACAAACCTAT.

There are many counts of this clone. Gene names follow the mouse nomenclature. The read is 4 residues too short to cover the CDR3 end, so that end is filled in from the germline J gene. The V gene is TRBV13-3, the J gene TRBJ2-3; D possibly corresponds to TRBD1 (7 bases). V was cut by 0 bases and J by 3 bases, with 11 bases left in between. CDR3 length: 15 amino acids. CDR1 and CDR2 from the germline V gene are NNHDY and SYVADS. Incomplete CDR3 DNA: TGTGCCAGCAGTGATGAGGGGGCGCGGGCAGAA. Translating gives CASSDEGARAE. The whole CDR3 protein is CASSDEGARAETLYF.

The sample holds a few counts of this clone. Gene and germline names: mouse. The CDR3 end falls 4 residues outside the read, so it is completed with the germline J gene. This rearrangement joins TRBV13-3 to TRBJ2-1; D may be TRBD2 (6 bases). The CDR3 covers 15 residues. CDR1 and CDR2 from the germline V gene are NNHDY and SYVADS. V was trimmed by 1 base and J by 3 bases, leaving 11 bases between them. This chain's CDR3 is CASSDPGGSYAEQFF. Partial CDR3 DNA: TGTGCCAGCAGTGATCCGGGGGGTAGCTATGCT.

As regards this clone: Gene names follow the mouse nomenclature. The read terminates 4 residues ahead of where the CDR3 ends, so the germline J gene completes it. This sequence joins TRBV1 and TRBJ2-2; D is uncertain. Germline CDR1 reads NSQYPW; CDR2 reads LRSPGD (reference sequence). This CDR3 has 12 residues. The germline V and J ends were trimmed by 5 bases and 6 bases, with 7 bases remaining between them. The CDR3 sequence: CTCSQHAGQLYF. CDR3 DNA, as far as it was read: TGCACCTGCAGTCAACACGCCGGG.